This TCR beta chain was sequenced in a study of cytomegalovirus exposure and HLA in healthy donors. Whole-study results and caveats: Earlier analysis looked at TCR beta V segments, and most were productive about 87% or about 30% of the time. Links to common viral pathogens appeared, in a later analysis, for several of the most significant clusters. Cytomegalovirus-associated TCR beta chains were listed, numbering 164.

On this clone itself: Antigen specificity is unknown.

CDR1 SGHNT and CDR2 YYREEE come from the germline V gene (reference sequence). The CDR3 length is 15 residues. V shed 0 bases and J shed 5 bases, with 11 bases lying between them. The PCR used 60 Vbeta and 13 Jbeta primers. Clones were read by immunoSEQ multiplex PCR, and TCRdb kept only the in-frame ones, dropping some. The sample has approximately 130,000 clones, approximately 77% seen once. This chain links TRBV5-4 with TRBJ1-4, with D perhaps TRBD1 (5 bases). The sequence was collected from a man younger than 30 in good health and CMV-seronegative. The sample consisted of PBMCs. The DNA for the CDR3 is TGTGCCAGCAGCTTGGGGACAAGAGCCAATGAAAAACTGTTTTTT. Translated, it gives CASSLGTRANEKLFF.